A single sample is the source of the 3 T cell receptor beta chains below, sequenced in a study of cytomegalovirus exposure and HLA in healthy donors. PCR amplification relied on 60 Vbeta primers (plus 13 Jbeta primers). Profiled with immunoSEQ multiplex PCR; TCRdb holds only in-frame clones, not every one. The data show over 100,000 clones, around 76% seen once. The sequenced sample consisted of PBMCs. These receptors originate from a woman between 40 and 50 years old in good health and CMV-seropositive.

This clone was seen a handful of times. The genes are TRBV7-3 and TRBJ1-6; a possible D gene is TRBD1 (6 bases). This CDR3 contains 14 residues. Between the trimmed V and J ends, which lost 6 bases and 7 bases, there was a span of 13 bases. Germline V lookup: CDR1 SGHTA, CDR2 FQGTGA. CDR3: CASSLGHLNSPLHF. Written as DNA, the CDR3 is TGTGCCAGCAGTTTGGGACACCTAAATTCACCCCTCCACTTT.

The chain joins TRBV10-3 to TRBJ2-7, with unresolved D. This CDR3 spans 11 amino acids. V dropped 6 bases and J dropped 2 bases, with 5 bases sitting between them. The germline gives CDR1 ENHRY, CDR2 SYGVKD. CDR3 region: CAISNTYEQYF. CDR3 nucleotide sequence: TGTGCCATCAGCAACACCTACGAGCAGTACTTC.

The chain uses TRBV25-1 and TRBJ2-5; 8 nucleotides align to TRBD2. Germline V lookup: CDR1 MGHDK, CDR2 SYGVNS. Losses at the gene ends were 0 bases for V and 5 bases for J; bases not matched to a gene: 5. This CDR3 has 15 residues. CDR3 amino acids: CASSEYRGGRETQYF. The CDR3, as DNA: TGTGCCAGCAGTGAATATCGGGGGGGCCGGGAGACCCAGTACTTC. The full variable domain, its missing parts supplied by reference TRBV25-1 and TRBJ2-5, is EADIYQTPRYLVIGTGKKITLECSQTMGHDKMYWYQQDPGMELHLIHYSYGVNSTEKGDLSSESTVSRIRTEHFPLTLESARPSHTSQYLCASSEYRGGRETQYFGPGTRLLVL.